The 30 T cell receptor beta chains below were found in one sample sequenced in a study of T cell responses to AZD1222 COVID-19 vaccine. Clones were sequenced by immunoSEQ multiplex PCR, and TCRdb holds only the in-frame ones, with some missing. The data hold 140,000 to 150,000 clones, with approximately 89% observed a single time. Sample: peripheral blood, taken on day 0 of AZD1222 vaccination. The source of these receptors is an adult in good health.

The J gene is TRBJ1-5, the V gene TRBV28; TRBD1 matches at 9 bases. There are 16 residues in the CDR3. Germline CDR1 reads MDHEN; CDR2 reads SYDVKM. J was trimmed by 6 bases and V by 3 bases; bases with no gene match: 9. CDR3 bases: TGTGCCAGCAGTTTTCCCCTGGGACAGGGAGGTCAGCCCCAGCATTTT. It translates to CASSFPLGQGGQPQHF.

The V call is TRBV28, the J call TRBJ1-5; D is unclear. The CDR3 contains 14 residues. Trimming left V 5 bases short and J 7 bases short, with 15 bases between. Germline-derived CDR1 and CDR2 are MDHEN and SYDVKM. As DNA, the CDR3 is TGTGCCAGCAGTACCCGACCTGCGCGGCAGCCCCAGCATTTT. Its protein product is CASSTRPARQPQHF.

The chain carries TRBV18 and TRBJ1-2; 8 bases agree with TRBD1. This CDR3 contains 13 residues. Trimming cost V 5 bases and J 4 bases; bases outside gene matches: 3. Germline V gene lookup returns CDR1 KGHSH and CDR2 LQKENI. The CDR3 loop is CASSDTGGYGYTF. The CDR3 region has the DNA TGTGCCAGCTCAGATACAGGGGGCTATGGCTACACCTTC.

The rearrangement joins TRBV28 to TRBJ1-3; no definite D call. This CDR3 has 14 amino acids. Germline V lookup: CDR1 MDHEN, CDR2 SYDVKM. Trimming stripped 4 bases from V and 2 bases from J, with 9 bases between. CDR3 sequence: CASSWQGPGNTIYF. CDR3 nucleotides: TGTGCCAGCAGTTGGCAAGGGCCTGGAAACACCATATATTTT.

The V and J genes are TRBV28 and TRBJ2-7; D gene ambiguous. The V gene lost 5 bases and the J gene lost 4 bases, with 18 bases spanning the gap. Germline CDR1 MDHEN, CDR2 SYDVKM. The CDR3 consists of 15 residues. The DNA of the CDR3 is TGTGCCAGCAGTCCCCAGACGGGTCCCTGGTACGAGCAGTACTTC. Translated: CASSPQTGPWYEQYF. Looking up the rest from reference TRBV28 and TRBJ2-7 gives the full variable domain: DVKVTQSSRYLVKRTGEKVFLECVQDMDHENMFWYRQDPGLGLRLIYFSYDVKMKEKGDIPEGYSVSREKKERFSLILESASTNQTSMYLCASSPQTGPWYEQYFGPGTRLTVT.

V and J are TRBV6-2 or TRBV6-3 and TRBJ2-3, with D maybe TRBD1 (6 bases). From germline, CDR1 is MNHEY and CDR2 SVGEGT. The CDR3 has 14 residues. Trimming removed 5 bases at V and 3 bases at J, with 12 bases between. The CDR3 here is CASSRGQRTDTQYF. The CDR3 DNA follows: TGTGCCAGCAGTCGAGGACAGCGAACAGATACGCAGTATTTT.

This clone came up once. The chain is built from TRBV10-3 and TRBJ1-5; D might be TRBD1 (6 bases). The CDR3 is 12 residues long. The germline gives CDR1 ENHRY, CDR2 SYGVKD. Trimming stripped 7 bases from V and 3 bases from J, with 7 bases between. In DNA form, the CDR3 reads TGTGCCATCAACAGGGACAATCAGCCCCAGCATTTT. Translated, it gives CAINRDNQPQHF.

This clone appeared a single time. The chain carries TRBV18 and TRBJ2-2; TRBD1 agrees at 7 bases. The CDR3 covers 14 residues. Unmatched junction bases numbered 3, after V lost 2 bases and J lost 6 bases. Per the germline V gene, CDR1 is KGHSH and CDR2 is LQKENI. CDR3 loop: CASSPAQGSGELFF. The CDR3 region has the DNA TGTGCCAGCTCACCAGCACAGGGGTCCGGGGAGCTGTTTTTT.

This rearrangement joins TRBV7-9 to TRBJ2-5; the match to TRBD1 covers 7 bases. Germline assignment: CDR1 SEHNR and CDR2 FQNEAQ (reference sequence). V shed 6 bases and J 5 bases; nucleotides not matched to a gene: 6. The length of the CDR3 is 13 residues. The CDR3 bases are TGTGCCAGCAGGAGGGGGCTTCGGGAGACCCAGTACTTC. Amino acids: CASRRGLRETQYF.

The gene calls are TRBV18 and TRBJ1-1; D gene uncertain. The CDR3 is 15 amino acids. Germline V CDR1 and CDR2: KGHSH, LQKENI. Trimming took off 3 bases at V and 0 bases at J, with 11 bases between the two ends. The CDR3 region has the DNA TGTGCCAGCTCACCGTTGACACCCATGAACACTGAAGCTTTCTTT. Residues: CASSPLTPMNTEAFF. Variable domain in full (rest from reference TRBV18 and TRBJ1-1): NAGVMQNPRHLVRRRGQEARLRCSPMKGHSHVYWYRQLPEEGLKFMVYLQKENIIDESGMPKERFSAEFPKEGPSILRIQQVVRGDSAAYFCASSPLTPMNTEAFFGQGTRLTVV.

V gene TRBV9 combines with J gene TRBJ1-2; 8 bases map to TRBD1. The CDR3 has 16 amino acids. V gave up 0 bases and J gave up 6 bases; unmatched junction bases: 10. CDR1 is SGDLS, CDR2 YYNGEE, per germline. The CDR3 sequence is CASSVGGTGGSDGYTF. The CDR3, as DNA: TGTGCCAGCAGCGTAGGGGGGACAGGAGGCTCCGATGGCTACACCTTC.

The V call is TRBV7-9, the J call TRBJ1-5; tentatively, D is TRBD1 (6 bases). The germline V gene encodes CDR1 SEHNR and CDR2 FQNEAQ (reference sequence). Trimming pared 0 bases from V and 5 bases from J, leaving 14 bases between. The length of the CDR3 is 16 residues. The CDR3 region is CASSLAGQGWDQPQHF. CDR3 bases: TGTGCCAGCAGCTTAGCAGGGCAGGGGTGGGATCAGCCCCAGCATTTT.

This chain connects TRBV11-1 to TRBJ2-2; D is unresolved. Germline-derived CDR1 and CDR2 are SGHAT and FQDESV (reference sequence). CDR3 length: 15 amino acids. V was shortened by 7 bases and J by 4 bases, with 16 bases between the two germline ends. The CDR3 spells CASTNIRSSTGELFF. DNA for the CDR3: TGTGCCAGCACCAATATCAGAAGCTCCACCGGGGAGCTGTTTTTT. Complete variable domain (other parts from reference TRBV11-1 and TRBJ2-2): EAEVAQSPRYKITEKSQAVAFWCDPISGHATLYWYRQILGQGPELLVQFQDESVVDDSQLPKDRFSAERLKGVDSTLKIQPAELGDSAMYLCASTNIRSSTGELFFGEGSRLTVL.

This clone was found a few times. The chain combines TRBV6-2 or TRBV6-3 with TRBJ2-3; TRBD2 matches 9 bases. Per germline, CDR1 MNHEY and CDR2 SVGEGT. Unmatched junction bases numbered 4, after V lost 0 bases and J lost 6 bases. The CDR3 sequence is 15 residues long. This chain's CDR3 is CASSYSRSGGDTQYF. Written as DNA, the CDR3 is TGTGCCAGCAGTTACTCGAGGAGCGGGGGGGATACGCAGTATTTT.

The V gene is TRBV5-1, the J gene TRBJ1-6; possibly TRBD1 for D (5 bases). The CDR3 is 13 amino acids. Per germline, CDR1 SGHRS and CDR2 YFSETQ. V dropped 4 bases and J dropped 5 bases, with 7 bases sitting between them. The CDR3 region is CASSGTDNSPLHF. CDR3 DNA: TGCGCCAGCAGCGGGACGGATAATTCACCCCTCCACTTT.

The sample holds one count of this clone. V and J are TRBV18 and TRBJ1-2, with 7 positions matching TRBD1. V lost 4 bases, J lost 7 bases, and 12 bases stayed unmatched. This CDR3 contains 15 residues. Germline V gene sequence: CDR1 KGHSH, CDR2 LQKENI. The CDR3 DNA is TGTGCCAGCTCACTCGGGACAGAAGGAACCGGTGGCTACACCTTC. Protein: CASSLGTEGTGGYTF.

The chain recombines TRBV7-9 with TRBJ2-3; D possibly corresponds to TRBD1 (6 bases). V was shortened by 5 bases and J by 5 bases, with 20 bases between the two germline ends. The CDR3 consists of 16 residues. Germline V lookup: CDR1 SEHNR, CDR2 FQNEAQ (reference sequence). The CDR3 DNA reads as TGTGCCAGCAGCCCCTGGGGGCACAAGGACGGAGATACGCAGTATTTT. This codes for CASSPWGHKDGDTQYF.

In DNA, the CDR3 is TGCGCCAGCAGCCAAGCCCCGGGCACCTACCAGTACGCGAACACCGGGGAGCTGTTTTTT. This translates into CASSQAPGTYQYANTGELFF. The chain has TRBV4-1 and TRBJ2-2; D ambiguous. V was shortened by 1 base and J by 0 bases, with 21 bases between the two germline ends. The CDR3 length is 20 residues. The V gene's germline CDR1 is MGHRA and CDR2 YSYEKL.

The rearrangement joins TRBV5-1 to TRBJ2-3; D gene ambiguous. V lost 1 base and J 6 bases, leaving 15 bases between the germline ends. Germline loops: CDR1 SGHRS, CDR2 YFSETQ. This CDR3 is 15 amino acids long. The CDR3: CASSLRPNPADTQYF. The DNA of the CDR3 is TGCGCCAGCAGCTTGCGACCGAACCCCGCGGATACGCAGTATTTT.

The chain uses TRBV10-1 and TRBJ1-1, with a tentative D call TRBD1 (5 bases). The germline V and J ends were trimmed by 10 bases and 3 bases, with 21 bases remaining between them. The germline CDR1 and CDR2 sequences are WNHNN and SYGVQD (reference sequence). The CDR3 is 15 amino acids. The CDR3 DNA is TGCGCCATCCCTTTCGCCAGGGTGAGTGACACTGAAGCTTTCTTT. This translates into CAIPFARVSDTEAFF.

The chain uses TRBV7-9 and TRBJ2-7; D is ambiguous. CDR1 SEHNR and CDR2 FQNEAQ come from the germline V gene (reference sequence). The V end was cut by 3 bases, the J end by 6 bases, with 12 bases between. The CDR3 is 13 amino acids. CDR3 bases: TGTGCCAGCAGCTTCACAGCAGCCTCCGAGCAGTACTTC. Its protein is CASSFTAASEQYF.

Only one count was recorded for this clone. CDR3 nucleotides: TGCGCCAGCAGCCTCCTGGGCGCGGGAGCCGGCACCGGGGAGCTGTTTTTT. This sequence encodes CASSLLGAGAGTGELFF. The J gene is TRBJ2-2, the V gene TRBV4-1; TRBD2 matches 7 bases. V was clipped by 4 bases and J by 4 bases; unmatched bases: 12. CDR1 MGHRA and CDR2 YSYEKL come from the germline V gene. CDR3 length: 17 residues.

The V and J genes are TRBV3-1 (or the pseudogene TRBV3-2) and TRBJ2-2; no definite D call. The V end was cut by 2 bases, the J end by 8 bases, with 6 bases between. This CDR3 contains 12 residues. Looked up from germline, CDR1 is LGHDT and CDR2 is YNNKEL (reference sequence). CDR3 sequence reads: CASSQSRGELFF. The DNA for the CDR3 is TGTGCCAGCAGCCAATCTAGGGGGGAGCTGTTTTTT.

V gene TRBV7-9 combines with J gene TRBJ1-1, with a tentative D call TRBD1 (5 bases). The CDR3 loop spans 14 amino acids. The germline CDR1 and CDR2 sequences are SEHNR and FQNEAQ (reference sequence). Trimming took 5 bases from V and 4 from J, leaving 14 bases between them. The CDR3 loop reads CASSPKVTVTEAFF. The CDR3 coding sequence is TGTGCCAGCAGCCCTAAGGTGACAGTCACTGAAGCTTTCTTT.

The V and J genes are TRBV5-1 and TRBJ2-5; D is tentatively TRBD1 or TRBD2 (7 bases each). The CDR3 runs 14 residues. The germline V gene encodes CDR1 SGHRS and CDR2 YFSETQ. Trimming took 4 bases from V and 5 from J, leaving 15 bases between them. Written as DNA, the CDR3 is TGCGCCAGCAGCAATACAGGGGAGGGGGAGACCCAGTACTTC. Translating gives CASSNTGEGETQYF.

This chain uses TRBV20-1 with TRBJ1-1; D gene ambiguous. Deletions cut 0 bases from V and 4 bases from J, with 3 bases between. CDR1 and CDR2 from the germline V gene are DFQATT and SNEGSKA (reference sequence). This CDR3 has 11 residues. In DNA form, the CDR3 reads TGCAGTGCTAGAGAAGCCACTGAAGCTTTCTTT. It is translated as CSAREATEAFF.

This clone was recorded only once. The chain employs TRBV10-3 and TRBJ2-3, with a weak D call TRBD1 (6 bases). V lost 0 bases, J lost 2 bases, and 12 bases lay in between. Germline loops: CDR1 ENHRY, CDR2 SYGVKD. The CDR3 covers 16 residues. The CDR3 loop reads CAISESGAGATDTQYF. The CDR3 coding sequence is TGTGCCATCAGTGAGTCGGGGGCAGGGGCCACAGATACGCAGTATTTT.

The chain couples TRBV12-3 or TRBV12-4 to TRBJ2-1; tentatively, D is TRBD2 (6 bases). V dropped 6 bases and J dropped 10 bases, with 10 bases sitting between them. The CDR3 totals 11 residues. CDR3: CASSFTSEQFF. The CDR3 DNA reads as TGTGCCAGCAGCTTTACTAGCGAGCAGTTCTTC.

The chain recombines TRBV5-6 with TRBJ1-4; tentative D call: TRBD1 (5 bases). There are 16 residues in the CDR3. The germline V gene encodes CDR1 SGHDT and CDR2 YYEEEE. The V end was cut by 3 bases, the J end by 4 bases, with 16 bases between. The CDR3, as DNA: TGTGCCAGCAGCTCATCAGGGAGGGGACTTAATGAAAAACTGTTTTTT. Amino acid sequence: CASSSSGRGLNEKLFF.

The chain joins TRBV7-2 to TRBJ2-3; D is uncertain. The germline V gene has CDR1 SGHTA and CDR2 FQGNSA. The CDR3 extends over 15 amino acids. Trimming stripped 5 bases from V and 2 bases from J, with 14 bases between. The CDR3 protein is CASSKQNGFTDTQYF. CDR3 sequence (DNA): TGTGCCAGCAGCAAACAGAACGGGTTCACAGATACGCAGTATTTT.